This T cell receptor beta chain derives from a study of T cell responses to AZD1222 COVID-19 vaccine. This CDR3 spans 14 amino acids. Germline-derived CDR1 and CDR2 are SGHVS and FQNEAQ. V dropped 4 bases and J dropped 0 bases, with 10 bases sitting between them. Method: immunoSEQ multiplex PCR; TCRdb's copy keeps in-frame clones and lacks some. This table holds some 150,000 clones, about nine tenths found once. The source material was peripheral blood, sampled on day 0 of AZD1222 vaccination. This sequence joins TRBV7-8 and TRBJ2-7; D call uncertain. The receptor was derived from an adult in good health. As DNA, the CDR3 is TGTGCCAGCAGCTATTTGGCGAACTCCTACGAGCAGTACTTC. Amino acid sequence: CASSYLANSYEQYF.